This T cell receptor beta chain was sequenced for a study of T cell responses to AZD1222 COVID-19 vaccine. Findings and limits, study-wide: Repertoire sampling occurred only after the peak T cell response. Recipients of AZD1222 seropositive at baseline numbered only five or six. Donors, mostly white British, included more females; clonal diversity was possibly underestimated.

As to this clone: Its specificity is unknown. Other DNA sequences in the sample encode the same CDR3.

Repertoires were generated with immunoSEQ multiplex PCR, while TCRdb's copy carries only in-frame clones and drops some. The table lists 110,000 to 150,000 clones, 80% to 95% of them singletons, with roughly 3.4% in the top ten. Looked up from germline, CDR1 is LNHDA and CDR2 is SQIVND (reference sequence). CDR3 size: 14 residues. The ends lost 6 bases at V and 2 bases at J; junction bases unmatched: 1. This TCR derives from an adult who received the AZD1222 COVID-19 vaccine. This chain connects TRBV19 to TRBJ1-5, with 10 bases matching TRBD1. This sample comprised peripheral blood, obtained 28 days after the second AZD1222 dose. As DNA, the CDR3 is TGTGCCAGTAGCGGGACAGGGGGCAATCAGCCCCAGCATTTT. Protein: CASSGTGGNQPQHF.